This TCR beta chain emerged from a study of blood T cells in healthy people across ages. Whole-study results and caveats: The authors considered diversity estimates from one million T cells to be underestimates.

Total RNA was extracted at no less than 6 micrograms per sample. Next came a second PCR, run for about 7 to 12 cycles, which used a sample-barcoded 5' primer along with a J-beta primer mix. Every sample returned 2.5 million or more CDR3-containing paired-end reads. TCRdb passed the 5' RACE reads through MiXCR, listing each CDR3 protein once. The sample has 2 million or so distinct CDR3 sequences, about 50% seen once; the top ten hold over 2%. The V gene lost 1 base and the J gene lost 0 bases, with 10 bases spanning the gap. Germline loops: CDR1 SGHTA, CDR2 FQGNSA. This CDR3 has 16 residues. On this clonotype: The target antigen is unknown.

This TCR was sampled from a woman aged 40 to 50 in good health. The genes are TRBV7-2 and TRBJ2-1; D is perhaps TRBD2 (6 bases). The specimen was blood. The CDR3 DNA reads TGTGCCAGCAGCTTAGTAGCGGTCCACTCCTACAATGAGCAGTTCTTC. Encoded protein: CASSLVAVHSYNEQFF.